This T cell receptor beta chain was sequenced during a study of T cell repertoires in cytomegalovirus infection. Across the whole study: CMV epitopes in the study were HLA-C-restricted (recently identified) and HLA-B-restricted (well studied). Shared public TCR beta signatures pointed to both CMV infection and a matching HLA type.

MiXCR, run by TCRdb on the reads, gives a single entry per CDR3 protein. In the table there are some 900,000 distinct CDR3 sequences, around a third of which are singletons. On this clonotype: The antigen is unknown.

Trimming cost V 7 bases and J 5 bases; bases outside gene matches: 17. Germline CDR1 reads SGHDT; CDR2 reads YYEEEE. The CDR3 length is 18 residues. Study observations and caveats: Within the response measured ex vivo, HLA-C-restricted CMV-specific TCR beta clonotypes were dominant. Using cumulative public TCR beta family frequency, the authors identified those who carried CMV together with the relevant HLA.

The sample here was cultured CD8+ T cells from PBMCs, taken from culture after CMV antigen stimulation. This receptor was taken from a human donor in good health (CMV status not recorded). Some clones in this sample may be carry-over from other donors' samples. The V and J genes are TRBV5-6 and TRBJ2-3; 12 positions agree with TRBD2. The CDR3 DNA sequence: TGTGCCAGCCAAAACGGTCCTCTAGCGGGGGGGACTCAAGATACGCAGTATTTT. This gives the protein CASQNGPLAGGTQDTQYF.